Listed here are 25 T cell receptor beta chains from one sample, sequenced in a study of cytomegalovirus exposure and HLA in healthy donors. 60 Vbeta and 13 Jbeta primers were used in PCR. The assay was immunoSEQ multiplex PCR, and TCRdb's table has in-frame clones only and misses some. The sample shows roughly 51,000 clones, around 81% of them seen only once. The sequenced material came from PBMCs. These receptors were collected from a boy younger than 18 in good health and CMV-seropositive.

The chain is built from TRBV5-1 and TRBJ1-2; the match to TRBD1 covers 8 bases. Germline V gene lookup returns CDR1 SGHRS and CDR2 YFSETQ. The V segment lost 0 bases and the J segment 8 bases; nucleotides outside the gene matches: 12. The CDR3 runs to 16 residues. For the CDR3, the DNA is TGCGCCAGCAGCTTGGCTGTTTGGGACAGGACGAGCGGCTACACCTTC. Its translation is CASSLAVWDRTSGYTF.

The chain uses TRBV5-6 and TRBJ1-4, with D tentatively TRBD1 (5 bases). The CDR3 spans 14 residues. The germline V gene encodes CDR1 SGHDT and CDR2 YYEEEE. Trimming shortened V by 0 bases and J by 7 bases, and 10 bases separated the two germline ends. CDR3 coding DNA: TGTGCCAGCAGCTTGGATCCCCAGGGTGAAAAACTGTTTTTT. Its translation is CASSLDPQGEKLFF.

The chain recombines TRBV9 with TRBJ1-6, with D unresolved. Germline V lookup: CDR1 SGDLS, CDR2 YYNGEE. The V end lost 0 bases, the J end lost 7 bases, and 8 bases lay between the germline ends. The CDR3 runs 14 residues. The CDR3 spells CASSVEAVNSPLHF. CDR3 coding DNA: TGTGCCAGCAGCGTAGAGGCGGTGAATTCACCCCTCCACTTT.

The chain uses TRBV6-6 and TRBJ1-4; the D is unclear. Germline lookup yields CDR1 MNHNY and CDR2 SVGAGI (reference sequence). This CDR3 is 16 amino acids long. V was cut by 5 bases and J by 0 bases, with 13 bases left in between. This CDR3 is CASSLTWLATNEKLFF. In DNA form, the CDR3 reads TGTGCCAGCAGTCTTACCTGGCTTGCAACTAATGAAAAACTGTTTTTT.

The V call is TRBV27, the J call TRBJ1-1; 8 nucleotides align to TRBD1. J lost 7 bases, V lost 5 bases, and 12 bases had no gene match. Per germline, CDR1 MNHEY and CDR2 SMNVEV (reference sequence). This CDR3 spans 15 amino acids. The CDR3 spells CASSRRTGIRDEAFF. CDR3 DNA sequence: TGTGCCAGCAGTCGGCGGACAGGGATTAGAGATGAAGCTTTCTTT.

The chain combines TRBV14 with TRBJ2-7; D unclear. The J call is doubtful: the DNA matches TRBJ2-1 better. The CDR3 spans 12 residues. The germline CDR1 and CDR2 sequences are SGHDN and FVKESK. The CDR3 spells CASSQVKREQFF. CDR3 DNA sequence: TGTGCCAGCAGCCAAGTAAAGAGGGAGCAGTTCTTC.

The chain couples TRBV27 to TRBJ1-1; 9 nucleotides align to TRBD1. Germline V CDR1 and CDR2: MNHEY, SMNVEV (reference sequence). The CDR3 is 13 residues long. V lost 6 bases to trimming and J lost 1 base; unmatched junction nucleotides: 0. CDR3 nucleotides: TGTGCCAGCAGGGGACAGGGGAACACTGAAGCTTTCTTT. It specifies CASRGQGNTEAFF.

CDR3 in DNA: TGCGCCAGCAGCCCACTAGCGGCGAACACCGGGGAGCTGTTTTTT. This encodes CASSPLAANTGELFF. V usage is TRBV4-1 and J usage is TRBJ2-2; TRBD2 aligns across 8 bases. Germline loops: CDR1 MGHRA, CDR2 YSYEKL. J lost 0 bases, V lost 4 bases, and 1 base had no gene match. This CDR3 is built from 15 residues.

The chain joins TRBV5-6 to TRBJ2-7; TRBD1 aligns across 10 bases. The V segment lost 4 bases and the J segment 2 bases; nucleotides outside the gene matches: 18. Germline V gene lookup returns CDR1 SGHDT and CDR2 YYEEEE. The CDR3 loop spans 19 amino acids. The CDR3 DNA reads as TGTGCCAGCAGCAAGGTGGAGACAGGGGGCTTATTGAGCACCTACGAGCAGTACTTC. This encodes CASSKVETGGLLSTYEQYF.

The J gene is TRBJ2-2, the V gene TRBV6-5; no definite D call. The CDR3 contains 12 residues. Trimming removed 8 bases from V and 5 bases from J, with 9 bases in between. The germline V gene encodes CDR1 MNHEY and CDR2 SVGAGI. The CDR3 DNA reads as TGTGCCAGCTACGAACGGACCGGGGAGCTGTTTTTT. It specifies CASYERTGELFF.

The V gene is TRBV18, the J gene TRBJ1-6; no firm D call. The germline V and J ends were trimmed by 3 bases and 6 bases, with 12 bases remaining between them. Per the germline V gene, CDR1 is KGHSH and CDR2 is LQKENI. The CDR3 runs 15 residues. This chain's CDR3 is CASSPSSAVNSPLHF. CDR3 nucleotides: TGTGCCAGCTCACCCTCAAGCGCAGTTAATTCACCCCTCCACTTT. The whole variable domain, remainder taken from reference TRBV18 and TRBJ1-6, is NAGVMQNPRHLVRRRGQEARLRCSPMKGHSHVYWYRQLPEEGLKFMVYLQKENIIDESGMPKERFSAEFPKEGPSILRIQQVVRGDSAAYFCASSPSSAVNSPLHFGNGTRLTVT.

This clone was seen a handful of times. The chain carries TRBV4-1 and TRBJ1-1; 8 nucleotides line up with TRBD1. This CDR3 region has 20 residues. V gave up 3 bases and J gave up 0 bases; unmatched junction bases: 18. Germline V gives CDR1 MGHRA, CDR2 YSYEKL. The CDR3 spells CASSHHYLDRGDALNTEAFF. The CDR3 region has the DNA TGCGCCAGCAGCCACCATTACCTCGACAGGGGAGATGCCCTGAACACTGAAGCTTTCTTT.

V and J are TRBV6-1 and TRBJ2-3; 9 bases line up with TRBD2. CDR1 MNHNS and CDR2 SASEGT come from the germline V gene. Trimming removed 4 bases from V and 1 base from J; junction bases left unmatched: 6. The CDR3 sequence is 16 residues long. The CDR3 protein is CASSGLGLARTDTQYF. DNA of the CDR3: TGTGCCAGCAGTGGCCTGGGACTAGCCCGCACAGATACGCAGTATTTT.

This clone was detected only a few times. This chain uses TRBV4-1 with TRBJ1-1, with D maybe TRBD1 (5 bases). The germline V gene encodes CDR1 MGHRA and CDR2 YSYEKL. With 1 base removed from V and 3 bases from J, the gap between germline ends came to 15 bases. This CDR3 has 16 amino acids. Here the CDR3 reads CASSQGESSGHTEAFF. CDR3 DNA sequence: TGCGCCAGCAGCCAAGGAGAGAGTTCAGGGCACACTGAAGCTTTCTTT.

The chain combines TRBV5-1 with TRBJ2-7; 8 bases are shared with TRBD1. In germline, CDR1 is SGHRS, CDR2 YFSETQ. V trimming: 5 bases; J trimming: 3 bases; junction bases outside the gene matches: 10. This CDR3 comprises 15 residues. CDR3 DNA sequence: TGCGCCAGCAGACACACCCCGGGACAGGTCTACGAGCAGTACTTC. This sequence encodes CASRHTPGQVYEQYF.

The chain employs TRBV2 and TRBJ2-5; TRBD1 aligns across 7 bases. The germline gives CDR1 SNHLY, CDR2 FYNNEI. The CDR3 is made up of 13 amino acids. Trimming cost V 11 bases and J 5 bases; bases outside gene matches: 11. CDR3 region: CAGTRGQAETQYF. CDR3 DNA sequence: TGTGCCGGTACAAGGGGGCAGGCGGAGACCCAGTACTTC.

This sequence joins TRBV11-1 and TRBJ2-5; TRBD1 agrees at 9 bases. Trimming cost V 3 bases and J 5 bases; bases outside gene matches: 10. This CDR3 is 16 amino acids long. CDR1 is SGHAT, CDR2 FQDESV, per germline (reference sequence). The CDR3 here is CASSFRSQGADETQYF. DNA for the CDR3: TGTGCCAGCAGCTTCCGATCACAGGGGGCGGATGAGACCCAGTACTTC.

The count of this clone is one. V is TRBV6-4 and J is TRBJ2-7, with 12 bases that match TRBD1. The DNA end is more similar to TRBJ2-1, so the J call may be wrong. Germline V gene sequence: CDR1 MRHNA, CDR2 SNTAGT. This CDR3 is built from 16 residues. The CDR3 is CASSEAGTGGMNEQFF. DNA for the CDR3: TGTGCCAGCAGTGAGGCCGGGACAGGGGGCATGAATGAGCAGTTCTTC.

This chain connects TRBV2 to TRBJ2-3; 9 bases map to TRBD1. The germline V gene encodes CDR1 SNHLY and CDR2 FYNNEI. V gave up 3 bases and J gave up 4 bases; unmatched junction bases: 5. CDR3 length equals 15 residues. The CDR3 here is CASSELTGGPDTQYF. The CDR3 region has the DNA TGTGCCAGCAGTGAGCTAACAGGGGGCCCAGATACGCAGTATTTT.

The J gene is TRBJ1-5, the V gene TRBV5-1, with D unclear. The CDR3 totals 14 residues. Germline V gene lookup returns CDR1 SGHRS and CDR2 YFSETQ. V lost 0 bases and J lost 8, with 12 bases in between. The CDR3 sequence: CASSLEPGIKPQHF. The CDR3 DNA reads TGCGCCAGCAGCTTGGAGCCGGGAATCAAGCCCCAGCATTTT. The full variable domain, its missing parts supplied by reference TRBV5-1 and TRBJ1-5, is KAGVTQTPRYLIKTRGQQVTLSCSPISGHRSVSWYQQTPGQGLQFLFEYFSETQRNKGNFPGRFSGRQFSNSRSEMNVSTLELGDSALYLCASSLEPGIKPQHFGDGTRLSIL.

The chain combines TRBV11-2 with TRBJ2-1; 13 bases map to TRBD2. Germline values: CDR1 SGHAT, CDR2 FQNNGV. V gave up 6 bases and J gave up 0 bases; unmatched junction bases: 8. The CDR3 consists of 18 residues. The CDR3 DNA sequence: TGTGCCAGCAGTCGGACTAGCGGGGGCCCCAGCTCCTACAATGAGCAGTTCTTC. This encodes CASSRTSGGPSSYNEQFF.

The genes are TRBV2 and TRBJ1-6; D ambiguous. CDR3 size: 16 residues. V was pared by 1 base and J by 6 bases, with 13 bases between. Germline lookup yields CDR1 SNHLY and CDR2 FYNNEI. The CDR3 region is CASSEVPGYRNSPLHF. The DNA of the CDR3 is TGTGCCAGCAGTGAAGTCCCGGGGTATCGTAATTCACCCCTCCACTTT.

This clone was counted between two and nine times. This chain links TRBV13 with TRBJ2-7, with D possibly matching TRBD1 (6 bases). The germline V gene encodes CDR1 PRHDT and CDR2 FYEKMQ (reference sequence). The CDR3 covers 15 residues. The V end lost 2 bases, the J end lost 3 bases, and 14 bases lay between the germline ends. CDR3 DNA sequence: TGTGCCAGCAGCTTAAGGCATGGGACAAGCTACGAGCAGTACTTC. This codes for CASSLRHGTSYEQYF.

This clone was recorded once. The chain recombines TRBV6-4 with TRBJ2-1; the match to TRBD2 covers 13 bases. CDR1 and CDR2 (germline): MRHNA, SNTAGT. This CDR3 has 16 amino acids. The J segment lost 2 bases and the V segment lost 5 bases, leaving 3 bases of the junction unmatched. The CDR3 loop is CASSKLAGGPYNEQFF. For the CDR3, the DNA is TGTGCCAGCAGTAAACTAGCGGGGGGGCCCTACAATGAGCAGTTCTTC.

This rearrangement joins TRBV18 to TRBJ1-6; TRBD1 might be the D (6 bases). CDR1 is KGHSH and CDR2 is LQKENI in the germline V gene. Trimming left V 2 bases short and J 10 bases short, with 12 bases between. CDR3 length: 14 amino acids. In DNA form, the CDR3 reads TGTGCCAGCTCACCAGCGGGGGCCGGGTCACCCCTCCACTTT. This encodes CASSPAGAGSPLHF. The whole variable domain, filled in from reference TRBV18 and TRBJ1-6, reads NAGVMQNPRHLVRRRGQEARLRCSPMKGHSHVYWYRQLPEEGLKFMVYLQKENIIDESGMPKERFSAEFPKEGPSILRIQQVVRGDSAAYFCASSPAGAGSPLHFGNGTRLTVT.